This TCR beta chain appears in the sequencing data of a study of blood T cell repertoires in COVID-19. A few counts support this clone. The length of the CDR3 is 12 residues. Germline V gives CDR1 SGHRS, CDR2 YFSETQ. Trimming took 0 bases from V and 7 from J, leaving 7 bases between them. TCRdb's table, derived via immunoSEQ multiplex PCR, lists solely in-frame clones and lacks some. This sample has about 50,000 clones, with approximately 85% found just once. The chain employs TRBV5-1 and TRBJ1-1, with unresolved D. What was sequenced was peripheral blood. This clonotype was obtained from a woman aged 55 to 70 with acute or convalescent COVID-19. Here the CDR3 DNA reads TGCGCCAGCAGCTTGGACACAGTTGAAGCTTTCTTT. Its protein is CASSLDTVEAFF.